The clone carrying this TCR beta chain was detected only a few times. The antigen is undetermined. This sample was included in a study of T-cell memory formation after mild COVID-19. Study context: Largely donor-specific TCR clusters were found.

A single record per CDR3 protein comes from TCRdb applying MiXCR to the 5' RACE reads. In the table there are under 200,000 distinct CDR3 sequences, 11% of which are singletons. Whole-study results and caveats: In pre-infection memory, a portion of responding clones appeared, which suggested that cross-reactive memory joined. Clones shrinking from day 15 to 85 showed even CD4/CD8 mixes; later expanders tilted CD4+.

Trimming left V 2 bases short and J 4 bases short, with 8 bases between. The CDR3 is made up of 13 amino acids. Germline CDR1 and CDR2: MNHEY and SMNVEV (reference sequence). Specimen: PBMCs or a T cell subset sorted from them (not recorded which). The rearrangement uses TRBV27 and TRBJ1-2; D not certain. This TCR was recovered from a young man who had mild COVID-19 (a few samples of this study predate the infection). Cell type and time point are not known. The CDR3 DNA follows: TGTGCCAGCAGTTTAACCCAATCCTATGGCTACACCTTC. This sequence encodes CASSLTQSYGYTF.